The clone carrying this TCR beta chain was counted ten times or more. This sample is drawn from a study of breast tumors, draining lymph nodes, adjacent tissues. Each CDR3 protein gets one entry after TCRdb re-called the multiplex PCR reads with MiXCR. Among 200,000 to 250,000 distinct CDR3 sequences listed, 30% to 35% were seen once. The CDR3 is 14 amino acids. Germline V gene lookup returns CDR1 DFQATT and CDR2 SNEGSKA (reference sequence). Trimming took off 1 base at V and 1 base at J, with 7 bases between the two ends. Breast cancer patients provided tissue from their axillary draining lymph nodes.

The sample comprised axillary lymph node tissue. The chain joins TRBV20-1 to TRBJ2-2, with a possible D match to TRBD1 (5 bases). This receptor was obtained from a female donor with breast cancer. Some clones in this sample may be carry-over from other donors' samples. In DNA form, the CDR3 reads TGCAGTGCTAGAGGACAGATGAACACCGGGGAGCTGTTTTTT. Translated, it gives CSARGQMNTGELFF.